A single sample gave rise to the 11 T cell receptor beta chains below, sequenced in a study of beta chain features in type 1 diabetes. Expressed TCRB transcripts got sequenced, as all isolated RNA was reverse transcribed. Some clones are missing from TCRdb's copy, which holds only in-frame ones; the method was immunoSEQ multiplex PCR. The sample has about 250,000 clones, 13% to 15% seen once. Source material: naive CD4+ T cells from blood. The receptors were gathered from a woman aged 40 to 50 in good health.

This clone has more than one count but fewer than ten. V gene TRBV6-1 combines with J gene TRBJ2-3; 9 bases agree with TRBD2. The length of the CDR3 is 13 residues. J was trimmed by 1 base and V by 11 bases; bases with no gene match: 4. Germline V CDR1 and CDR2: MNHNS, SASEGT. The CDR3, as DNA: TGTGCCCTAATAGCGGGGGGCACAGATACGCAGTATTTT. Its translation: CALIAGGTDTQYF.

The gene calls are TRBV13 and TRBJ2-4; TRBD1 agrees at 8 bases. Unmatched junction bases numbered 9, after V lost 0 bases and J lost 2 bases. This CDR3 spans 18 amino acids. The germline CDR1 and CDR2 sequences are PRHDT and FYEKMQ (reference sequence). CDR3 sequence reads: CASSLGWQGASSKNIQYF. The CDR3 region has the DNA TGTGCCAGCAGCTTAGGCTGGCAGGGGGCATCGTCCAAAAACATTCAGTACTTC. Drawing the rest from reference TRBV13 and TRBJ2-4, the complete variable domain is AAGVIQSPRHLIKEKRETATLKCYPIPRHDTVYWYQQGPGQDPQFLISFYEKMQSDKGSIPDRFSAQQFSDYHSELNMSSLELGDSALYFCASSLGWQGASSKNIQYFGAGTRLSVL.

The chain uses TRBV18 and TRBJ1-3; perhaps TRBD1 as D (6 bases). Between the trimmed V and J ends, which lost 2 bases and 0 bases, there was a span of 11 bases. Germline assignment: CDR1 KGHSH and CDR2 LQKENI. CDR3 length: 16 amino acids. The CDR3 protein is CASSPGTPSSGNTIYF. Here the CDR3 DNA reads TGTGCCAGCTCACCAGGGACACCCAGCTCTGGAAACACCATATATTTT.

This clone was found a few times. This sequence joins TRBV19 and TRBJ2-6; tentatively, D is TRBD1 (6 bases). CDR3 length: 16 amino acids. Germline-derived CDR1 and CDR2 are LNHDA and SQIVND (reference sequence). V lost 10 bases and J 0 bases, leaving 16 bases between the germline ends. The CDR3, as DNA: TGTGCCACCTCGACAGGCTCTAGCTCTGGGGCCAACGTCCTGACTTTC. This translates into CATSTGSSSGANVLTF.

This clone was recorded a few times. This chain links TRBV9 with TRBJ1-6, with TRBD1 matching over 7 bases. CDR3 length: 14 amino acids. V dropped 3 bases and J dropped 6; count of bases not matched to a gene: 3. Per the germline V gene, CDR1 is SGDLS and CDR2 is YYNGEE. The CDR3 here is CASSGRQGNSPLHF. The CDR3 bases are TGTGCCAGCAGCGGGCGACAGGGTAATTCACCCCTCCACTTT.

The CDR3 spells CASSFYDSGGAWNEQFF. The CDR3 region has the DNA TGTGCCAGCAGTTTCTACGATAGCGGGGGGGCTTGGAATGAGCAGTTCTTC. V usage is TRBV27 and J usage is TRBJ2-1, with 11 bases matching TRBD2. Per germline, CDR1 MNHEY and CDR2 SMNVEV (reference sequence). Trimming took 3 bases from V and 7 from J; bases not matched to a gene: 11. This CDR3 contains 17 residues.

The chain is built from TRBV11-2 and TRBJ1-1; D call uncertain. CDR3 length: 11 amino acids. Germline assignment: CDR1 SGHAT and CDR2 FQNNGV. With 6 bases removed from V and 6 bases from J, the gap between germline ends came to 8 bases. CDR3: CASSKTPEAFF. The DNA of the CDR3 is TGTGCCAGCAGTAAGACACCTGAAGCTTTCTTT.

This sequence joins TRBV23-1 and TRBJ1-4, with 10 bases lining up with TRBD1. TRBV23-1 is an ORF, with its function uncertain. This CDR3 spans 19 amino acids. V shed 3 bases and J 0 bases; nucleotides not matched to a gene: 10. The CDR3 spells CASSHGLGQGCATNEKLFF. The CDR3, as DNA: TGCGCCAGCAGTCACGGCCTGGGACAGGGGTGTGCAACTAATGAAAAACTGTTTTTT.

This clone was found many times. This rearrangement joins TRBV29-1 to TRBJ2-5; TRBD1 matches at 7 bases. There are 12 residues in the CDR3. J was trimmed by 0 bases and V by 7 bases; bases with no gene match: 2. Looked up from germline, CDR1 is SQVTM and CDR2 is ANQGSEA. This CDR3 is CSAGQNQETQYF. DNA of the CDR3: TGCAGCGCGGGACAGAACCAAGAGACCCAGTACTTC. Variable domain in full (rest from reference TRBV29-1 and TRBJ2-5): SAVISQKPSRDICQRGTSLTIQCQVDSQVTMMFWYRQQPGQSLTLIATANQGSEATYESGFVIDKFPISRPNLTFSTLTVSNMSPEDSSIYLCSAGQNQETQYFGPGTRLLVL.

This clone was seen only a few times. The chain carries TRBV5-1 and TRBJ2-7; D gene ambiguous. The CDR3 has 14 residues. Trimming stripped 3 bases from V and 2 bases from J, with 12 bases between. Germline CDR1 is SGHRS and CDR2 is YFSETQ. CDR3: CASSYYPDPYEQYF. The CDR3 coding sequence is TGCGCCAGCAGCTATTACCCAGATCCCTACGAGCAGTACTTC. Combining the CDR3 with reference TRBV5-1 and TRBJ2-7 gives the whole variable domain KAGVTQTPRYLIKTRGQQVTLSCSPISGHRSVSWYQQTPGQGLQFLFEYFSETQRNKGNFPGRFSGRQFSNSRSEMNVSTLELGDSALYLCASSYYPDPYEQYFGPGTRLTVT.

The V gene is TRBV6-1, the J gene TRBJ2-2, with D possibly being TRBD2 (5 bases). Trimming removed 6 bases from V and 6 bases from J, with 8 bases in between. This CDR3 region has 12 residues. Per the germline V gene, CDR1 is MNHNS and CDR2 is SASEGT. The CDR3 sequence: CASRRVSGELFF. The CDR3 coding sequence is TGTGCCAGCAGGAGGGTTTCCGGGGAGCTGTTTTTT.